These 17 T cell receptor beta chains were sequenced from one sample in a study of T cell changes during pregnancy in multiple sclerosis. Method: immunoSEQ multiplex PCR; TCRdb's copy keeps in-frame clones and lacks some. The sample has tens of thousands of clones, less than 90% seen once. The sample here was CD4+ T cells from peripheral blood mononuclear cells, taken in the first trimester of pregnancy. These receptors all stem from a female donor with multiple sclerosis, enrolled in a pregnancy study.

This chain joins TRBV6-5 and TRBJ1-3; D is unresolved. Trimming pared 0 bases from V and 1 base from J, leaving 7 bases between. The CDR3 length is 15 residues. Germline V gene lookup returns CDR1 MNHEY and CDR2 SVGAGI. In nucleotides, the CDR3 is TGTGCCAGCAGTTACTCGAGGGTGTCTGGAAACACCATATATTTT. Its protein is CASSYSRVSGNTIYF.

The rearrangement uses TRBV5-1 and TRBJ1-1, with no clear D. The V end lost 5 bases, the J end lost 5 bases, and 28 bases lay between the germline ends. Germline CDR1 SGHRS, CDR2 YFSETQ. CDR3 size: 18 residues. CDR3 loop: CASSLRPVGVSTITEAFF. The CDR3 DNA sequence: TGCGCCAGCAGTTTACGGCCGGTAGGAGTCTCGACTATTACTGAAGCTTTCTTT.

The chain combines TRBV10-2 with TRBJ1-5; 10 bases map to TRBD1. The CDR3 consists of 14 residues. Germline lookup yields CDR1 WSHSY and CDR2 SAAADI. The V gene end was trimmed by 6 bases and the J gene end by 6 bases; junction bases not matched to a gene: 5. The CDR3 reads CASRGTGASQPQHF. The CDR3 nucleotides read TGCGCCAGCAGGGGGACAGGGGCAAGTCAGCCCCAGCATTTT.

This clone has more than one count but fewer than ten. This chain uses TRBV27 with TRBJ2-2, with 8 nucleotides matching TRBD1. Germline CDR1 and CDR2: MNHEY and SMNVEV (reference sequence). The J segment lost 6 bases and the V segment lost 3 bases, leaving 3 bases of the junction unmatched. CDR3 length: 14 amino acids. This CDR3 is CASSFTQGAGELFF. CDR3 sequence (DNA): TGTGCCAGCAGTTTTACACAGGGGGCCGGGGAGCTGTTTTTT.

Here the CDR3 DNA reads TGTGCCAGCAGCGTCCTCCCCCCGGGAGGCGCGAACACCGGGGAGCTGTTTTTT. Residues: CASSVLPPGGANTGELFF. The V call is TRBV11-2, the J call TRBJ2-2; 7 nucleotides agree with TRBD2. The CDR3 contains 18 residues. CDR1 is SGHAT and CDR2 is FQNNGV in the germline V gene. V lost 5 bases, J lost 0 bases, and 12 bases stayed unmatched. Using reference TRBV11-2 and TRBJ2-2 for the parts outside the CDR3, the full variable domain is EAGVAQSPRYKIIEKRQSVAFWCNPISGHATLYWYQQILGQGPKLLIQFQNNGVVDDSQLPKDRFSAERLKGVDSTLKIQPAKLEDSAVYLCASSVLPPGGANTGELFFGEGSRLTVL.

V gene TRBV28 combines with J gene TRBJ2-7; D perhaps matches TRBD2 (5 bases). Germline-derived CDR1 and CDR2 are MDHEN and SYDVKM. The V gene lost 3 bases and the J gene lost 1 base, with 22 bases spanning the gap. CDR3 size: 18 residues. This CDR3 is CASSFDLEGSFRSYEQYF. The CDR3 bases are TGTGCCAGCAGTTTCGATCTAGAGGGAAGTTTCAGGTCCTACGAGCAGTACTTC.

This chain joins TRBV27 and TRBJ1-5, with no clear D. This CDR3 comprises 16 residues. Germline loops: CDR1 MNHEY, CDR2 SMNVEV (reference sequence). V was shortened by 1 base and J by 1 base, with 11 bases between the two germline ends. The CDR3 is CASSLWGGKSNQPQHF. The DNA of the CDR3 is TGTGCCAGCAGTTTATGGGGAGGGAAGAGCAATCAGCCCCAGCATTTT.

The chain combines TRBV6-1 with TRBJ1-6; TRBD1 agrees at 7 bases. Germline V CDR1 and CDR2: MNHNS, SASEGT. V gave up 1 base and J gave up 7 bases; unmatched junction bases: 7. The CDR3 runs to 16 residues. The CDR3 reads CASSEDGQGGNSPLHF. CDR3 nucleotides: TGTGCCAGCAGTGAAGACGGGCAGGGGGGAAATTCACCCCTCCACTTT.

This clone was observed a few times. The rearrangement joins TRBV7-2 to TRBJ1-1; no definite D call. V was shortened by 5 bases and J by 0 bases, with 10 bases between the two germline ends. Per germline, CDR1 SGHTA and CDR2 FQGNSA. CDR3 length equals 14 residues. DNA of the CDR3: TGTGCCAGCAGCCTGAACCTAGTGAACACTGAAGCTTTCTTT. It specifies CASSLNLVNTEAFF.

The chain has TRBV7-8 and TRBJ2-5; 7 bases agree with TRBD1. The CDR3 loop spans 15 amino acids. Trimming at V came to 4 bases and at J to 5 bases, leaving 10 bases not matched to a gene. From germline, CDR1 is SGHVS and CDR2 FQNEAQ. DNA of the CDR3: TGTGCCAGCAGCTCCCGGGACAGTGCTTGGGAGACCCAGTACTTC. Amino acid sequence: CASSSRDSAWETQYF.

CDR3 region: CASSSGQGGAGNTIYF. Here the CDR3 DNA reads TGTGCCAGCTCATCCGGACAGGGAGGTGCTGGAAACACCATATATTTT. This chain uses TRBV18 with TRBJ1-3; 8 nucleotides line up with TRBD1. CDR3 length: 16 residues. Germline V gene lookup returns CDR1 KGHSH and CDR2 LQKENI. V gave up 5 bases and J gave up 2 bases; unmatched junction bases: 8.

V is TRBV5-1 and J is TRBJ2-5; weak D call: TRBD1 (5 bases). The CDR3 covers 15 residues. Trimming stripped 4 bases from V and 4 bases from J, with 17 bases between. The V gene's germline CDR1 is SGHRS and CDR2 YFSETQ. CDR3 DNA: TGCGCCAGCAGCCCCCCAGGGTCCGGTAGAGAGACCCAGTACTTC. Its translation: CASSPPGSGRETQYF.

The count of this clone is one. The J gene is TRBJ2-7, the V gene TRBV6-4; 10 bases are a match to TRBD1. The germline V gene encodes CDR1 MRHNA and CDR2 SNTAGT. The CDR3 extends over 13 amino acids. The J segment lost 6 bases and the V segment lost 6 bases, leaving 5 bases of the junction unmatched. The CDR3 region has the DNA TGTGCCAGCAGCCGGGACAGGGGTGGCGAGCAGTACTTC. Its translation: CASSRDRGGEQYF.

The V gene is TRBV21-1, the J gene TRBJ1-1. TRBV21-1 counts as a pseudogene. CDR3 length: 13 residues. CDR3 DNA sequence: TGTGCCAGCAGCAAAGTAATCGCCCGGGGGGCTTTCTTT. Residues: CASSKVIARGAFF.

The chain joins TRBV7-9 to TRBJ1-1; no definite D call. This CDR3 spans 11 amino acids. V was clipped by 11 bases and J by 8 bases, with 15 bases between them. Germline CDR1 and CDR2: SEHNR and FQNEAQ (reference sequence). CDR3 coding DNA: TGTGCCGCCGGATGGGGAGTCGAAGCTTTCTTT. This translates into CAAGWGVEAFF.

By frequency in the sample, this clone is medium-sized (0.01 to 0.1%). The CDR3 here is CASSPGTSGSYHEQYF. The CDR3 DNA reads as TGCGCCAGCAGCCCCGGGACTAGCGGGAGTTACCACGAGCAGTACTTC. The chain links TRBV5-1 to TRBJ2-7; 14 bases are a match to TRBD2. This CDR3 is built from 16 residues. Germline values: CDR1 SGHRS, CDR2 YFSETQ. V was clipped by 4 bases and J by 5 bases; unmatched bases: 8.

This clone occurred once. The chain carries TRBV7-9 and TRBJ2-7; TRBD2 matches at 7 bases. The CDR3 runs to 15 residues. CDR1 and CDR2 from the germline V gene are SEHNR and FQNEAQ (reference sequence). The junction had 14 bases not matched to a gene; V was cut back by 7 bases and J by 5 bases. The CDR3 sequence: CASTIGGRETNEQYF. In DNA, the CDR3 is TGTGCCAGCACCATCGGCGGGCGGGAGACAAACGAGCAGTACTTC.